The rows below give T cell receptor beta chains drawn from one sample of a study of regulatory T cells in long-lasting Graves disease. TCRdb analysed the multiplex PCR reads with MiXCR anew, one entry per CDR3 protein. The repertoire holds under 300,000 distinct CDR3 sequences, with about 16% as singletons. Here the sequenced sample was peripheral blood mononuclear cells (PBMCs), taken at new diagnosis, from a patient treated with antithyroid drugs. The receptors shown here come from a female donor with Graves disease. The CDR3 runs from the conserved cysteine through the conserved F or W. D genes are given only for firm matches. Expanded clones are given a class, and other clones once, few, many or no size at all.

v_gene	d_gene	j_gene	abundance	CDR3nt	CDR3aa
TRBV20-1	TRBD2	TRBJ2-1	few	TGCAGTGCCACCCAGTCCAGCGGGAGGTTTGGGAATGAGCAGTTCTTC	CSATQSSGRFGNEQFF
TRBV6-5	TRBD1	TRBJ1-2	.	TGTGCCAGCAGTTCCCGACAGGGGGATGGCTACACCTTC	CASSSRQGDGYTF
TRBV18	.	TRBJ1-5	many	TGTGCCAGCTCACCACGGGACAGCAATCAGCCCCAGCATTTT	CASSPRDSNQPQHF
TRBV4-3	.	TRBJ2-5	many	TGCGCCAGCAGCCAAGACATCTCCCGGGAGACCCAGTACTTC	CASSQDISRETQYF
TRBV10-3	.	TRBJ1-1	many	TGTGCCACCCGGGACGGGAACACTGAAGCTTTCTTT	CATRDGNTEAFF
TRBV27	.	TRBJ2-6	many	TGTGCCAGCAGTTTAATCACGGGCTCTGGGGCCAACGTCCTGACTTTC	CASSLITGSGANVLTF
TRBV19	.	TRBJ1-4	many	TGTGCCAGTAGTATAGATTGGTCAGCCCAAAAACTGTTTTTT	CASSIDWSAQKLFF
TRBV5-4	TRBD2	TRBJ2-3	few	TGTGCCAGCAGCTTAAGACTAGCGGGAGGATCGGATACGCAGTATTTT	CASSLRLAGGSDTQYF
TRBV24-1	.	TRBJ1-5	many	TGTGCCACCAGTGAGGGGGGGGGGGGCGCGGCTTTCCGAAATCAGCCCCAGCATTTT	CATSEGGGGAAFRNQPQHF
TRBV11-3	.	TRBJ2-1	many	TGTGCCAGCAGCCCCACGAGATACAATGAGCAGTTCTTC	CASSPTRYNEQFF
TRBV9	TRBD2	TRBJ2-7	.	TGTGCCAGCAGCGTAGACAGCGGGAGGGCCTCCAATGAGCAGTACTTC	CASSVDSGRASNEQYF
TRBV20-1	.	TRBJ2-1	many	TGCAGTGCTAGAGCCAGCTCCTACAATGAGCAGTTCTTC	CSARASSYNEQFF
TRBV7-2	TRBD1	TRBJ2-4	few	TGTGCCAGCAGCTTAGCTCCTGACAGGGGTATTTTTCTAGCCAAAAACATTCAGTACTTC	CASSLAPDRGIFLAKNIQYF
TRBV11-2	.	TRBJ2-1	.	TGTGCCAGCAGCCCAACGCGCGGGACTTCAACCTACAATGAGCAGTTCTTC	CASSPTRGTSTYNEQFF
TRBV19	.	TRBJ1-1	many	TGTGCCAGTAGTATAGACCACCGGGGGGACACTGAAGCTTTCTTT	CASSIDHRGDTEAFF
TRBV3-1	.	TRBJ2-3	many	TGTGCCAGCAGCCACAGTCCTCGAGATACGCAGTATTTT	CASSHSPRDTQYF
TRBV19	TRBD2	TRBJ2-5	.	TGTGCCACCGGCGGGACTAGCGGACAAGAGACCCAGTACTTC	CATGGTSGQETQYF
TRBV27	.	TRBJ2-7	.	TGTGCCAGCAGTTTAGGGGGCGGTATCTACGAGCAGTACTTC	CASSLGGGIYEQYF
TRBV19	.	TRBJ2-1	many	TGTGCCAGTAGTGACGTAGGGTCCCATCGGTATGAGCAGTTCTTC	CASSDVGSHRYEQFF
TRBV6-1	.	TRBJ2-5	many	TGTGCCAGCAATGGCAGAGGTACTTCAGAGACCCAGTACTTC	CASNGRGTSETQYF
TRBV19	.	TRBJ1-1	.	TGTGCCAGCCAGGTAGGGGTTTACGCGAACACTGAAGCTTTCTTT	CASQVGVYANTEAFF
TRBV6-5	.	TRBJ2-5	many	TGTGCCAGCAGTTACTCAAAACGGGACGGGAAAGAGACCCAGTACTTC	CASSYSKRDGKETQYF
TRBV7-2	TRBD1	TRBJ1-5	many	TGTGCCAGCAGCCTAGTAGGGACAGGCGAGCAGCCCCAGCATTTT	CASSLVGTGEQPQHF
TRBV11-2	TRBD1	TRBJ1-1	many	TGTGCCAGCAAAACCCGACAGGGGGCTGAAGCTTTCTTT	CASKTRQGAEAFF
TRBV27	TRBD1	TRBJ1-5	.	TGTGCCAGCAGTAAATCGACAGGGTTCGATCAGCCCCAGCATTTT	CASSKSTGFDQPQHF
TRBV25-1	TRBD1	TRBJ2-1	few	TGTGCCAGCATGAAGGACAGGGGGCTAGTCAATGAGCAGTTCTTC	CASMKDRGLVNEQFF
TRBV4-3	.	TRBJ2-5	.	TGCGCCAGCAGCCAAGATCTCCTAGCGAGAGAGACCCAGTACTTC	CASSQDLLARETQYF
TRBV20-1	TRBD2	TRBJ2-1	many	TGCAGTGCTAGTGGTAGCGGGAGGGCGGATGAGCAGTTCTTC	CSASGSGRADEQFF
TRBV20-1	.	TRBJ1-2	many	TGCAGTGCTAGTAAGGACCCTGTTGGATATGGCTACACCTTC	CSASKDPVGYGYTF
TRBV11-2	TRBD1	TRBJ1-4	many	TGTGCCAGCAGCCAGACAGGGGGTCATGAAAAACTGTTTTTT	CASSQTGGHEKLFF